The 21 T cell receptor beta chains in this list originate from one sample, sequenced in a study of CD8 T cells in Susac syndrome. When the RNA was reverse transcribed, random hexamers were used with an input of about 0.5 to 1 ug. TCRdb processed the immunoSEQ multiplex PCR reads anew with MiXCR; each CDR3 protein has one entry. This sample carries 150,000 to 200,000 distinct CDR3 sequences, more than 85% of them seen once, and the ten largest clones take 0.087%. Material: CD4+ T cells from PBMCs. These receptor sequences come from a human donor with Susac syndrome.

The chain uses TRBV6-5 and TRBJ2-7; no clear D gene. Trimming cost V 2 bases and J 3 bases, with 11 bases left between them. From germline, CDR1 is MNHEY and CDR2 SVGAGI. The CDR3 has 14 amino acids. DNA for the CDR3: TGTGCCAGCAGTTACGGGCAGACCTTCTACGAGCAGTACTTC. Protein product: CASSYGQTFYEQYF.

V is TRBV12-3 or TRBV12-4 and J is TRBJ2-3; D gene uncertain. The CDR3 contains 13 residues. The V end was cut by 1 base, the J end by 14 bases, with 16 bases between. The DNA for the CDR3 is TGTGCCAGCAGTTTAGGCCGCCAGATCGAGTCGTATTTT. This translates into CASSLGRQIESYF.

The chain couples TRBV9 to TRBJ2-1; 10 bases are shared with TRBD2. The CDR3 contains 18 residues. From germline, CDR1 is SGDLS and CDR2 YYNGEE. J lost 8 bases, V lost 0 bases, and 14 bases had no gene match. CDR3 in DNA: TGTGCCAGCAGCGTAGCTCCTACCCCTAGCGGGAGACTGGATGAGCAGTTCTTC. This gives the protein CASSVAPTPSGRLDEQFF.

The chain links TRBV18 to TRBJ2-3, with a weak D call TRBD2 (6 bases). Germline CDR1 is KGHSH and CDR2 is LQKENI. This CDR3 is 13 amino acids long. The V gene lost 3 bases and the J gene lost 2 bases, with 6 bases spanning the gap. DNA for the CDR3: TGTGCCAGCTCACCGGACTACACAGATACGCAGTATTTT. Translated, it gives CASSPDYTDTQYF. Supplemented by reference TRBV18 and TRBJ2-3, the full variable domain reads NAGVMQNPRHLVRRRGQEARLRCSPMKGHSHVYWYRQLPEEGLKFMVYLQKENIIDESGMPKERFSAEFPKEGPSILRIQQVVRGDSAAYFCASSPDYTDTQYFGPGTRLTVL.

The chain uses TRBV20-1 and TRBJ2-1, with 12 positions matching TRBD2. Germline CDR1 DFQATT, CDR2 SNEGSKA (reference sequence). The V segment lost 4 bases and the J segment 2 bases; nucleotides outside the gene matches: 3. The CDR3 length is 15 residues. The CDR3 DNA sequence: TGCAGTGCTATTAGACTAGCGGGGGCCTACAATGAGCAGTTCTTC. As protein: CSAIRLAGAYNEQFF.

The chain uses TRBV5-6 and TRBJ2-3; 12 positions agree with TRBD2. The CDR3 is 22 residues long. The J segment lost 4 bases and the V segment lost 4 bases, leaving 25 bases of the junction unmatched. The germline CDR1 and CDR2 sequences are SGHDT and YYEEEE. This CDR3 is CASSPRLAGVLREWWVSDTQYF. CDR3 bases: TGTGCCAGCAGCCCGAGACTAGCGGGAGTACTACGGGAGTGGTGGGTATCAGATACGCAGTATTTT.

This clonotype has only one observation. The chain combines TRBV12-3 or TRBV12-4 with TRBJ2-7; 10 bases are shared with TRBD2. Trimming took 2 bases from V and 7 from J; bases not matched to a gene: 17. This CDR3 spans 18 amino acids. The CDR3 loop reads CASSLIWLAGEPLMEQYF. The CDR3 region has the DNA TGTGCCAGCAGTTTAATATGGCTAGCGGGAGAACCCCTTATGGAGCAGTACTTC.

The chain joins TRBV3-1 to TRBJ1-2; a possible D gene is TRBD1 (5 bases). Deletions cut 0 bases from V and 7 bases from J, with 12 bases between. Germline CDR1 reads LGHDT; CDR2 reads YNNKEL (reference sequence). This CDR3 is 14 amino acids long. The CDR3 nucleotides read TGTGCCAGCAGCCAAGAGGGGGTATTGAGTGGCTACACCTTC. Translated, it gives CASSQEGVLSGYTF.

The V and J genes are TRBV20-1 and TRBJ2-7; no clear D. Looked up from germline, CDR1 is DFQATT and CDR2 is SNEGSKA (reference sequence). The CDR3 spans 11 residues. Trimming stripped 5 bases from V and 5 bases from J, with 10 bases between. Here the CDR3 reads CSASIGHEQYF. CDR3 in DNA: TGCAGTGCTTCTATAGGGCACGAGCAGTACTTC.

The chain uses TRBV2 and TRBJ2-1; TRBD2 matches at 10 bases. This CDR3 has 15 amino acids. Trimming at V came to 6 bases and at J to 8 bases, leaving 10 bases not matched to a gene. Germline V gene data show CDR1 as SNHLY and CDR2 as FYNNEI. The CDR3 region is CASRGLTSGWDEQFF. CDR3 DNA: TGTGCCAGCAGGGGGCTGACTAGCGGGTGGGATGAGCAGTTCTTC.

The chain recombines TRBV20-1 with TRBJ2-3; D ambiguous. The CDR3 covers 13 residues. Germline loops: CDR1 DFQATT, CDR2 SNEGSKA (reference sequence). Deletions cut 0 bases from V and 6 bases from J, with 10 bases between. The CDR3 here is CSARDLGLDTQYF. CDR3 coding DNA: TGCAGTGCTAGAGATTTAGGTCTTGATACGCAGTATTTT.

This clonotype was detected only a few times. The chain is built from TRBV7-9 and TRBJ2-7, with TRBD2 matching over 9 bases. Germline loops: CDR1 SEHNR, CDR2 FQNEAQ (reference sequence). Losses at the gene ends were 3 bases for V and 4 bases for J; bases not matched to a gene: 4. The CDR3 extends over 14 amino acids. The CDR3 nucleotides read TGTGCCAGCAGCTTTAGCGGGAGAACTTACGAGCAGTACTTC. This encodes CASSFSGRTYEQYF.

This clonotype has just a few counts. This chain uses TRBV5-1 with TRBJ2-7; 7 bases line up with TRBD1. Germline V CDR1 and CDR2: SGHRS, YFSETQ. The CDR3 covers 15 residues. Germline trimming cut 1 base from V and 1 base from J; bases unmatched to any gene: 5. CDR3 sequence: CASSLTGATSYEQYF. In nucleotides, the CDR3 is TGCGCCAGCAGCTTGACAGGGGCAACTTCCTACGAGCAGTACTTC.

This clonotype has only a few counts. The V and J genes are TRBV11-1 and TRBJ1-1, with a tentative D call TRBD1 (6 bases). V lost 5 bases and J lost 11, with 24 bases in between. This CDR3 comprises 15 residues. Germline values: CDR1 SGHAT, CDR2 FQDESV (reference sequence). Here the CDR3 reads CASSPDQGRDARAFF. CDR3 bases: TGTGCCAGCAGCCCGGATCAGGGGAGGGACGCGAGGGCTTTCTTT. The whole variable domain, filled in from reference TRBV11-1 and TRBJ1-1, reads EAEVAQSPRYKITEKSQAVAFWCDPISGHATLYWYRQILGQGPELLVQFQDESVVDDSQLPKDRFSAERLKGVDSTLKIQPAELGDSAMYLCASSPDQGRDARAFFGQGTRLTVV.

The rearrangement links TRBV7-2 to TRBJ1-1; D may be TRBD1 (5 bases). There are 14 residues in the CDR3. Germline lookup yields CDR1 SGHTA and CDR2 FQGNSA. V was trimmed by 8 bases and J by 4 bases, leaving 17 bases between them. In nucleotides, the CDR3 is TGTGCCAGCGGAGCGGGGGGGTTAGGCACTGAAGCTTTCTTT. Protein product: CASGAGGLGTEAFF.

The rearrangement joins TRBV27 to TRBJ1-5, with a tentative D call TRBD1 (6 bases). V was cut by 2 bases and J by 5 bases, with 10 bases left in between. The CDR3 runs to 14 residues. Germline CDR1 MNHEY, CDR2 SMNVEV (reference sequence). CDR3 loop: CASSLVTGHQPQHF. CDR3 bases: TGTGCCAGCAGTTTAGTAACAGGGCATCAGCCCCAGCATTTT.

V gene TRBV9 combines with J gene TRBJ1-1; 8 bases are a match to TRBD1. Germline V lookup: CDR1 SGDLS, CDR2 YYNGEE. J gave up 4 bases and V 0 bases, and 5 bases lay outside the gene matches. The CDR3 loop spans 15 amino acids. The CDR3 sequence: CASSVVDRVGTEAFF. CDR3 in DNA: TGTGCCAGCAGCGTAGTGGACAGGGTCGGCACTGAAGCTTTCTTT.

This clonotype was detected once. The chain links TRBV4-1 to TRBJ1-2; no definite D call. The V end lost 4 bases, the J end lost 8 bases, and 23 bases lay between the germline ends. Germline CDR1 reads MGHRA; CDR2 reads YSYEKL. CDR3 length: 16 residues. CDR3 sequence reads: CASSPPRGPQTGGYTF. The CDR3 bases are TGCGCCAGCAGCCCCCCTCGTGGTCCTCAAACGGGCGGCTACACCTTC.

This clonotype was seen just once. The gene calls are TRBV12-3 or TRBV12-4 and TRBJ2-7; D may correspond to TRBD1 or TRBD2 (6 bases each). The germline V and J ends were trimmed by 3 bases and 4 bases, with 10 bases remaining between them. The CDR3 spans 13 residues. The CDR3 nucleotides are TGTGCCAGCAGTTTTGAGGGGGGTTACGAGCAGTACTTC. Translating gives CASSFEGGYEQYF.

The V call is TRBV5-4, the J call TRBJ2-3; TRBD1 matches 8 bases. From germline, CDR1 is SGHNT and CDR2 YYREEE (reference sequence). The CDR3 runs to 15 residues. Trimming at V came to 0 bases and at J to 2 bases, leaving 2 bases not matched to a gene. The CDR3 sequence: CASSLAGGTTDTQYF. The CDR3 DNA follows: TGTGCCAGCAGCTTGGCAGGGGGCACCACAGATACGCAGTATTTT.

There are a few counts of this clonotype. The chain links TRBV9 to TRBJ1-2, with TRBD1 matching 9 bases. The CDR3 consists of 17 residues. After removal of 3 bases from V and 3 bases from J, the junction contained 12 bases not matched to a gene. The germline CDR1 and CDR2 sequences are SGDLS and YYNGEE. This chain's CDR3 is CASSAAGTGSWDYGYTF. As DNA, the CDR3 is TGTGCCAGCAGCGCAGCCGGGACAGGGAGTTGGGACTATGGCTACACCTTC.